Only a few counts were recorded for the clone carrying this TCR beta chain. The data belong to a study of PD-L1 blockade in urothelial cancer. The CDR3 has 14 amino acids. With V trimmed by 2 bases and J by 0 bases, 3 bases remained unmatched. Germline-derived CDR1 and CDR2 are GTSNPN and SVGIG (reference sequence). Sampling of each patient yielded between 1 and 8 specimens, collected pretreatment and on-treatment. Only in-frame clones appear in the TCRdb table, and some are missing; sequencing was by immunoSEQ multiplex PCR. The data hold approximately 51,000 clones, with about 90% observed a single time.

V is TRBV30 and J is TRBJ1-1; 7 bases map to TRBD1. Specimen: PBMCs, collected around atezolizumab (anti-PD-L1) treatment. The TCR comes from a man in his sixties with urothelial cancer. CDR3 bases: TGTGCCTGGAGTTGGGGACAGATGAACACTGAAGCTTTCTTT. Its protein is CAWSWGQMNTEAFF.